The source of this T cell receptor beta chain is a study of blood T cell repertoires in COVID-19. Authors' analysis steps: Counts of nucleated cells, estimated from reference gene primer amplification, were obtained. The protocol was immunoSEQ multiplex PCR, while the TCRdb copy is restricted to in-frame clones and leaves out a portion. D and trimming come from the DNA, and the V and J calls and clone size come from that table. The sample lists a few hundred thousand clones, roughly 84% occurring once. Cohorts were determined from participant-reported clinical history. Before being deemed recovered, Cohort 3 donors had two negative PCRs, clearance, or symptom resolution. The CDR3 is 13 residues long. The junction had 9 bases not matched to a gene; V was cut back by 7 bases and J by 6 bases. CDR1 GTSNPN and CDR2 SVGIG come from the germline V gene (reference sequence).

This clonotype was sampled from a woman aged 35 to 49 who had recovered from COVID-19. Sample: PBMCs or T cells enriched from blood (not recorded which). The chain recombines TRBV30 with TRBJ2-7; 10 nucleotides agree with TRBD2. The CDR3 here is CASSLAGAFEQYF. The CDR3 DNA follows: TGTGCCTCCAGCCTAGCGGGAGCCTTCGAGCAGTACTTC.